These 5 T cell receptor beta chains originate from one sample sequenced in a study of T cells in Graves' hyperthyroidism and ophthalmopathy. Researchers took RNA transcripts and amplified the TCR beta CDR3 regions from them. The primer set for the first-round RT-PCR of the TCR CDR3 was HTBI. TCRdb itself ran the multiplex PCR reads through MiXCR, one entry per CDR3 protein. The repertoire has approximately 600,000 distinct CDR3 sequences, 12% to 15% of them found once; the top ten carry about 7%. Material for sequencing was blood. These TCRs come from a woman younger than 35 with Graves' ophthalmopathy.

The chain carries TRBV14 and TRBJ2-2; 10 bases line up with TRBD1. Germline CDR1 SGHDN, CDR2 FVKESK. The CDR3 sequence is 17 residues long. The junction had 8 bases not matched to a gene; V was cut back by 1 base and J by 6 bases. The DNA for the CDR3 is TGTGCCAGCAGCCAAGTTACCGGGACAGGGGTTCCCGGGGAGCTGTTTTTT. Translated: CASSQVTGTGVPGELFF.

This clonotype was seen at least ten times. The chain uses TRBV6-1 and TRBJ1-2, with D perhaps matching TRBD1 (6 bases). The CDR3 consists of 12 residues. CDR1 and CDR2 from the germline V gene are MNHNS and SASEGT. Trimming stripped 8 bases from V and 3 bases from J, with 10 bases between. CDR3 residues: CASGNRDYGYTF. The CDR3 DNA follows: TGTGCCAGCGGTAACAGGGACTATGGCTACACCTTC.

The table lists this clonotype with many counts. The J gene is TRBJ2-1, the V gene TRBV29-1; 11 bases line up with TRBD2. Unmatched junction bases numbered 5, after V lost 3 bases and J lost 7 bases. The CDR3 extends over 14 amino acids. Germline lookup yields CDR1 SQVTM and CDR2 ANQGSEA. As DNA, the CDR3 is TGCAGCGTTGACTCACTAGCGGGAGTAAATGAGCAGTTCTTC. Its protein is CSVDSLAGVNEQFF.

In this sample, this clonotype turned up many times. The chain combines TRBV5-1 with TRBJ1-1; 7 bases align to TRBD1. Germline V gene lookup returns CDR1 SGHRS and CDR2 YFSETQ. This CDR3 region has 15 residues. Trimming cost V 0 bases and J 1 base; bases outside gene matches: 3. Here the CDR3 reads CASSLDRGGNTEAFF. DNA of the CDR3: TGCGCCAGCAGCTTGGACAGGGGAGGGAACACTGAAGCTTTCTTT.

This clonotype showed up just a few times. The chain uses TRBV6-5 and TRBJ1-4; D might be TRBD1 (5 bases). Germline assignment: CDR1 MNHEY and CDR2 SVGAGI. The V end lost 2 bases, the J end lost 7 bases, and 11 bases lay between the germline ends. The CDR3 covers 14 residues. Here the CDR3 reads CASSYAGGPEKLFF. In nucleotides, the CDR3 is TGTGCCAGCAGTTACGCGGGGGGTCCTGAAAAACTGTTTTTT.